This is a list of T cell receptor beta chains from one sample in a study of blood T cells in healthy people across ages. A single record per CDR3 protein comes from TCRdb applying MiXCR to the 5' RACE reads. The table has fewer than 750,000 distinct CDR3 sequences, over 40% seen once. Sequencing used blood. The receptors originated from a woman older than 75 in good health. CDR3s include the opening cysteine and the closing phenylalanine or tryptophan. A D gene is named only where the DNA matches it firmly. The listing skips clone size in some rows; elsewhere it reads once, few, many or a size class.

CDR3aa: CASSPDPDRVTEAFF
CDR3nt: TGCGCCAGCAGCCCGGACCCGGACAGGGTCACTGAAGCTTTCTTT
v_gene: TRBV5-1
abundance: few
j_gene: TRBJ1-1
d_gene: TRBD1

CDR3aa: CASSYKGDEAFF
CDR3nt: TGTGCCAGCAGTTATAAGGGGGATGAAGCTTTCTTT
v_gene: TRBV6-5
abundance: many
j_gene: TRBJ1-1
d_gene: .

CDR3aa: CASSVVGRAGDTQYF
CDR3nt: TGTGCCAGCAGCGTAGTCGGGAGGGCCGGAGATACGCAGTATTTT
v_gene: TRBV9
abundance: .
j_gene: TRBJ2-3
d_gene: TRBD2

CDR3aa: CASSGGTAYEQYF
CDR3nt: TGCGCCAGCAGCGGCGGGACAGCTTACGAGCAGTACTTC
v_gene: TRBV5-1
abundance: many
j_gene: TRBJ2-7
d_gene: .

CDR3aa: CASSLVENTEAFF
CDR3nt: TGTGCCAGCAGCTTAGTGGAGAACACTGAAGCTTTCTTT
v_gene: TRBV7-9
abundance: many
j_gene: TRBJ1-1
d_gene: .

CDR3aa: CASSPRTANSGANVLTF
CDR3nt: TGTGCCAGCAGCCCCCGGACAGCGAACTCTGGGGCCAACGTCCTGACTTTC
v_gene: TRBV7-2
abundance: .
j_gene: TRBJ2-6
d_gene: .

CDR3aa: CASSLDLTGGHGYTF
CDR3nt: TGTGCCAGCAGCTTAGATCTTACAGGGGGCCATGGCTACACCTTC
v_gene: TRBV11-2
abundance: few
j_gene: TRBJ1-2
d_gene: TRBD1

CDR3aa: CASSSGPRAEAFF
CDR3nt: TGTGCCAGCAGCTCGGGACCGAGGGCTGAAGCTTTCTTT
v_gene: TRBV7-9
abundance: many
j_gene: TRBJ1-1
d_gene: .

CDR3aa: CASSQGVETSENIQYF
CDR3nt: TGTGCCAGCAGCCAAGGAGTGGAGACTAGCGAAAACATTCAGTACTTC
v_gene: TRBV4-2
abundance: .
j_gene: TRBJ2-4
d_gene: TRBD2

CDR3aa: CSGQIGLQGTYNEQFF
CDR3nt: TGCAGCGGACAAATTGGGTTACAGGGAACATACAATGAGCAGTTCTTC
v_gene: TRBV29-1
abundance: .
j_gene: TRBJ2-1
d_gene: .

CDR3aa: CASSLGQGWGYNEQYF
CDR3nt: TGTGCCAGCAGTTTGGGACAGGGGTGGGGATACAATGAGCAGTACTTC
v_gene: TRBV28
abundance: few
j_gene: TRBJ2-7
d_gene: TRBD1

CDR3aa: CASSLAAVSYEQYF
CDR3nt: TGCGCCAGCAGCTTGGCCGCGGTGAGCTACGAGCAGTACTTC
v_gene: TRBV5-1
abundance: many
j_gene: TRBJ2-7
d_gene: .

CDR3aa: CATTGTPGQHNEQFF
CDR3nt: TGTGCCACCACAGGCACCCCGGGACAGCACAATGAGCAGTTCTTC
v_gene: TRBV6-2/TRBV6-3
abundance: .
j_gene: TRBJ2-1
d_gene: TRBD1

CDR3aa: CAISDARQNTEAFF
CDR3nt: TGTGCCATCAGTGACGCACGGCAGAACACTGAAGCTTTCTTT
v_gene: TRBV10-3
abundance: many
j_gene: TRBJ1-1
d_gene: .

CDR3aa: CAWSIGTGFYEQYF
CDR3nt: TGTGCCTGGAGTATCGGGACAGGATTCTACGAGCAGTACTTC
v_gene: TRBV30
abundance: .
j_gene: TRBJ2-7
d_gene: TRBD1

CDR3aa: CASSHRLAGGPITGELFF
CDR3nt: TGTGCCAGCAGTCACCGACTAGCGGGGGGCCCAATCACCGGGGAGCTGTTTTTT
v_gene: TRBV27
abundance: .
j_gene: TRBJ2-2
d_gene: TRBD2

CDR3aa: CASSSQGAVYNEQFF
CDR3nt: TGTGCCAGCAGCTCTCAGGGGGCGGTCTACAATGAGCAGTTCTTC
v_gene: TRBV7-2
abundance: .
j_gene: TRBJ2-1
d_gene: TRBD1